These 18 T cell receptor beta chains originate from one sample sequenced in a study of blood T cells in healthy people across ages. PCR was performed a second time for roughly 7 to 11 cycles using a sample-barcoded 5' primer and a J-beta primer mix. One entry per CDR3 protein results from TCRdb running MiXCR on the 5' RACE reads. There are fewer than 2,000,000 distinct CDR3 sequences in the sample; roughly 30% occur only once, and 11% lies in the top ten. The sequencing sample was made of blood. These TCRs come from a woman in her thirties in good health.

This clonotype was seen more than once but under ten times. This chain connects TRBV7-2 to TRBJ2-1, with a tentative D call TRBD2 (6 bases). Germline CDR1 SGHTA, CDR2 FQGNSA. This CDR3 is 14 amino acids long. V was pared by 5 bases and J by 7 bases, with 15 bases between. The CDR3 loop is CASSRTRLVNEQFF. The CDR3 nucleotides read TGTGCCAGCAGCCGAACCAGACTAGTGAATGAGCAGTTCTTC. The whole variable domain, filled in from reference TRBV7-2 and TRBJ2-1, reads GAGVSQSPSNKVTEKGKDVELRCDPISGHTALYWYRQSLGQGLEFLIYFQGNSAPDKSGLPSDRFSAERTGGSVSTLTIQRTQQEDSAVYLCASSRTRLVNEQFFGPGTRLTVL.

This clonotype occurred a few times. This chain links TRBV18 with TRBJ2-3, with D hard to call. V dropped 3 bases and J dropped 5 bases, with 6 bases sitting between them. Germline V gene data show CDR1 as KGHSH and CDR2 as LQKENI. The CDR3 is made up of 12 amino acids. This CDR3 is CASSPEKDTQYF. The CDR3 nucleotides read TGTGCCAGCTCACCGGAGAAAGATACGCAGTATTTT.

The chain recombines TRBV6-1 with TRBJ2-5; D possibly corresponds to TRBD2 (6 bases). The CDR3 consists of 18 residues. The ends were cut back, 5 bases at V and 4 bases at J, with 26 bases in the middle. In germline, CDR1 is MNHNS, CDR2 SASEGT. As DNA, the CDR3 is TGTGCCAGCAGTACGGATGTTCGTGGGGGACTCTTCTTAGAGACCCAGTACTTC. Its protein is CASSTDVRGGLFLETQYF.

The chain links TRBV10-3 to TRBJ2-5; 9 bases map to TRBD2. The CDR3 is 15 residues long. CDR1 ENHRY and CDR2 SYGVKD come from the germline V gene. Trimming took 0 bases from V and 11 from J; bases not matched to a gene: 10. Here the CDR3 reads CAISESATSGYRQYF. The CDR3 DNA is TGTGCCATCAGTGAGTCGGCGACTAGCGGTTATCGGCAGTACTTC.

In the case of this clonotype: A much larger clone lies one base from this, so it may be a read error. The chain has TRBV4-1 and TRBJ2-3, with 9 bases that match TRBD1. Germline assignment: CDR1 MGHRA and CDR2 YSYEKL. V was clipped by 1 base and J by 5 bases; unmatched bases: 10. The CDR3 has 17 residues. CDR3 protein: CASSQAARTGVGDTQYF. For the CDR3, the DNA is TGCGCCAGCAGCCAAGCGGCCCGGACAGGGGTGGGAGATACGCAGTATTTT.

This clonotype has only a few counts. The CDR3 loop is CSAKTHTSYEQYF. CDR3 nucleotide sequence: TGCAGTGCTAAAACGCACACCTCCTACGAGCAGTACTTC. V is TRBV20-1 and J is TRBJ2-7; unclear D gene. The V gene lost 4 bases and the J gene lost 0 bases, with 10 bases spanning the gap. This CDR3 is built from 13 residues. Per germline, CDR1 DFQATT and CDR2 SNEGSKA (reference sequence).

The chain is built from TRBV5-1 and TRBJ2-5; D is perhaps TRBD1 (5 bases). The CDR3 has 17 amino acids. CDR1 and CDR2 from the germline V gene are SGHRS and YFSETQ. V gave up 0 bases and J gave up 11 bases, with 26 bases separating them. CDR3 protein: CASSLAWSRDSPPLQYF. The DNA of the CDR3 is TGCGCCAGCAGCTTGGCGTGGAGTCGTGACAGCCCTCCTCTTCAGTACTTC. The entire variable domain, with the rest obtained from reference TRBV5-1 and TRBJ2-5, is as follows: KAGVTQTPRYLIKTRGQQVTLSCSPISGHRSVSWYQQTPGQGLQFLFEYFSETQRNKGNFPGRFSGRQFSNSRSEMNVSTLELGDSALYLCASSLAWSRDSPPLQYFGPGTRLLVL.

DNA of the CDR3: TGTGCCAGCAGCTCAATAGGACTAGGGGGCAATGAGCAGTTCTTC. Residues: CASSSIGLGGNEQFF. The V call is TRBV11-2, the J call TRBJ2-1; D is perhaps TRBD2 (7 bases). This CDR3 is built from 15 residues. With 4 bases removed from V and 6 bases from J, the gap between germline ends came to 16 bases. Germline CDR1 and CDR2: SGHAT and FQNNGV. The variable domain in full, completed from reference TRBV11-2 and TRBJ2-1, reads EAGVAQSPRYKIIEKRQSVAFWCNPISGHATLYWYQQILGQGPKLLIQFQNNGVVDDSQLPKDRFSAERLKGVDSTLKIQPAKLEDSAVYLCASSSIGLGGNEQFFGPGTRLTVL.

The chain has TRBV27 and TRBJ1-2; the D gene is possibly TRBD1 (5 bases). Trimming took off 0 bases at V and 5 bases at J, with 13 bases between the two ends. This CDR3 has 15 amino acids. Germline V CDR1 and CDR2: MNHEY, SMNVEV (reference sequence). The CDR3 nucleotides read TGTGCCAGCAGTTTATCGGGCAGGGCGTCGTATGGCTACACCTTC. Protein sequence: CASSLSGRASYGYTF.

Only a few counts were recorded for this clonotype. The chain combines TRBV20-1 with TRBJ1-5, with 8 bases that match TRBD1. The CDR3 runs to 13 residues. Trimming at V came to 6 bases and at J to 11 bases, leaving 12 bases not matched to a gene. Germline-derived CDR1 and CDR2 are DFQATT and SNEGSKA (reference sequence). CDR3 nucleotides: TGCAGTGCAGGACAGGGAAACCCCCGAACCCAGCATTTT. Translated: CSAGQGNPRTQHF.

This chain uses TRBV2 with TRBJ2-5; 7 bases agree with TRBD1. The DNA end is more similar to TRBJ2-7, so the J call may be wrong. Germline-derived CDR1 and CDR2 are SNHLY and FYNNEI. The CDR3 extends over 13 amino acids. The CDR3 nucleotides are TGTGCCAGCAGAGGACAGGCTATTTACGAGCAGTACTTC. Its protein is CASRGQAIYEQYF.

Notes on this clonotype: The junction differs from germline at one of its ends, possibly a read error. V and J are TRBV5-6 and TRBJ2-3; D is perhaps TRBD2 (6 bases). The CDR3 spans 12 residues. CDR1 is SGHDT, CDR2 YYEEEE, per germline. The CDR3 region has the DNA TGTGCCGGCAGCTTTGGGTTAGCGGCGCAGTATTTT. It specifies CAGSFGLAAQYF.

The V call is TRBV7-6, the J call TRBJ2-4; 13 nucleotides line up with TRBD2. The J call may be wrong; the DNA end is better matched by TRBJ2-7. In germline, CDR1 is SGHVS, CDR2 FNYEAQ. CDR3 length equals 17 residues. The CDR3 region is CASSLPPGLAGTSEQYF. The CDR3 DNA follows: TGTGCCAGCAGCTTACCACCGGGACTAGCGGGGACGAGCGAGCAGTACTTC.

This chain links TRBV5-1 with TRBJ2-1; 10 nucleotides agree with TRBD2. Germline V gene lookup returns CDR1 SGHRS and CDR2 YFSETQ. The V and J ends lost 4 bases and 9 bases, in that order; junction bases with no gene match: 10. The CDR3 length is 15 residues. The DNA of the CDR3 is TGCGCCAGCAGCCTCCTAGCGGGGGACTCCAGTGAGCAGTTCTTC. The encoded protein is CASSLLAGDSSEQFF.

This clonotype has more than one count but fewer than ten. The CDR3 nucleotides read TGTGCCAGCAGTTACGACCTCAGGAAAACCGGGGAGCTGTTTTTT. As protein: CASSYDLRKTGELFF. The rearrangement links TRBV6-2 or TRBV6-3 to TRBJ2-2, with D unresolved. Trimming took 2 bases from V and 5 from J, leaving 12 bases between them. The germline gives CDR1 MNHEY, CDR2 SVGEGT. CDR3 length equals 15 residues.

The chain is built from TRBV6-1 and TRBJ2-1, with a weak D call TRBD1 (6 bases). V lost 6 bases, J lost 7 bases, and 16 bases lay in between. The CDR3 extends over 14 amino acids. Germline CDR1 reads MNHNS; CDR2 reads SASEGT. The DNA for the CDR3 is TGTGCCAGCAGGAGTAGATTACAGGGTAATGAGCAGTTCTTC. It translates to CASRSRLQGNEQFF.

The chain couples TRBV4-2 to TRBJ2-1; TRBD2 aligns across 12 bases. This CDR3 comprises 18 residues. The germline V gene encodes CDR1 LGHNA and CDR2 YNFKEQ. V lost 0 bases, J lost 4 bases, and 7 bases stayed unmatched. Written as DNA, the CDR3 is TGTGCCAGCAGCCAAGAGAGGACTAGCGGGACTGCTTACAATGAGCAGTTCTTC. Its protein is CASSQERTSGTAYNEQFF.

Comments on this clonotype: Mismatch with germline at one junction end may stem from a read error. The genes are TRBV5-1 and TRBJ1-1; no firm D call. Germline V gene data show CDR1 as SGHRS and CDR2 as YFSETQ. This CDR3 comprises 10 residues. The CDR3 DNA sequence: TGCACCAAACCGAACGCTGAAGCTTTCTTT. Its translation: CTKPNAEAFF.